The rows below give T cell receptor beta chains drawn from one sample of a study of CD8 T cells in ankylosing spondylitis. From the 5' RACE reads, TCRdb called clonotypes with MiXCR, one entry per CDR3 protein. The top ten hold 2% to 2.5% of the sample, which has approximately 69,000 distinct CDR3 sequences, 5.3% seen once. What was sequenced was blood, either unsorted or a sorted T cell fraction (not recorded which). The receptors were gathered from a male donor with ankylosing spondylitis or in good health (not recorded which). Both conserved end residues are part of each CDR3. Fields, in order: V gene, D gene, clone size, CDR3 length, J gene, CDR3 protein, CDR3 DNA. D genes are given only for firm matches. Size is stated for part of the rows, as once, few or many counts, or as a class when the clone is expanded.

V gene: TRBV20-1; D gene: -; clone size: many; CDR3 length: 13; J gene: TRBJ2-7; CDR3 protein: CSGGRTRTYEQYF; CDR3 DNA: TGCAGTGGTGGACGGACTCGTACCTACGAGCAGTACTTC
V gene: TRBV5-1; D gene: -; clone size: many; CDR3 length: 16; J gene: TRBJ2-3; CDR3 protein: CASSSWDGKTTDTQYF; CDR3 DNA: TGCGCCAGCAGCTCGTGGGACGGCAAGACCACAGATACGCAGTATTTT
V gene: TRBV7-9; D gene: -; clone size: once; CDR3 length: 12; J gene: TRBJ1-1; CDR3 protein: CSSSLDNTEAFF; CDR3 DNA: TGTTCCAGCAGCTTAGACAACACTGAAGCTTTCTTT
V gene: TRBV10-3; D gene: -; clone size: many; CDR3 length: 14; J gene: TRBJ1-1; CDR3 protein: CAISDLAGDTEAFF; CDR3 DNA: TGTGCCATCAGTGACCTAGCAGGGGATACTGAAGCTTTCTTT
V gene: TRBV5-1; D gene: -; clone size: many; CDR3 length: 15; J gene: TRBJ2-1; CDR3 protein: CASSRGGSSYNEQFF; CDR3 DNA: TGCGCCAGCAGCCGAGGGGGGAGCTCCTACAATGAGCAGTTCTTC
V gene: TRBV5-1; D gene: -; clone size: many; CDR3 length: 14; J gene: TRBJ2-5; CDR3 protein: CASGLSGGSETQYF; CDR3 DNA: TGCGCCAGCGGATTATCTGGGGGGTCAGAGACCCAGTACTTC
V gene: TRBV29-1; D gene: -; clone size: many; CDR3 length: 15; J gene: TRBJ2-2; CDR3 protein: CSVEGTPRGTGELFF; CDR3 DNA: TGCAGCGTTGAGGGCACCCCCCGGGGAACCGGGGAGCTGTTTTTT
V gene: TRBV20-1; D gene: -; clone size: many; CDR3 length: 13; J gene: TRBJ2-2; CDR3 protein: CSAPDESTGELFF; CDR3 DNA: TGCAGTGCTCCAGATGAGTCCACCGGGGAGCTGTTTTTT
V gene: TRBV20-1; D gene: -; clone size: many; CDR3 length: 13; J gene: TRBJ2-7; CDR3 protein: CSAPTGTAYEQYF; CDR3 DNA: TGCAGTGCTCCCACCGGGACGGCCTACGAGCAGTACTTC
V gene: TRBV10-3; D gene: TRBD1; clone size: many; CDR3 length: 12; J gene: TRBJ1-5; CDR3 protein: CAIRTGGQPQHF; CDR3 DNA: TGTGCCATTAGGACAGGGGGACAGCCCCAGCATTTT
V gene: TRBV28; D gene: -; clone size: many; CDR3 length: 15; J gene: TRBJ2-3; CDR3 protein: CASTVPGQNTDTQYF; CDR3 DNA: TGTGCCAGCACCGTCCCGGGACAAAACACAGATACGCAGTATTTT
V gene: TRBV11-2; D gene: TRBD1; clone size: many; CDR3 length: 14; J gene: TRBJ1-3; CDR3 protein: CASSSTGVRNTIFF; CDR3 DNA: TGTGCCAGCAGCTCGACAGGGGTTAGAAACACCATATTTTTT
V gene: TRBV20-1; D gene: TRBD2; clone size: many; CDR3 length: 15; J gene: TRBJ2-2; CDR3 protein: CSAPSGGANTGELFF; CDR3 DNA: TGCAGTGCCCCCTCGGGAGGGGCGAACACCGGGGAGCTGTTTTTT
V gene: TRBV2; D gene: -; clone size: many; CDR3 length: 12; J gene: TRBJ2-7; CDR3 protein: CAAAPAAYEQYF; CDR3 DNA: TGTGCCGCCGCCCCGGCGGCCTACGAGCAGTACTTC
V gene: TRBV7-6; D gene: TRBD2; clone size: many; CDR3 length: 16; J gene: TRBJ2-3; CDR3 protein: CASSPLAGSQTDTQYF; CDR3 DNA: TGTGCCAGCAGCCCACTAGCGGGGAGTCAGACAGATACGCAGTATTTT
V gene: TRBV20-1; D gene: -; clone size: many; CDR3 length: 17; J gene: TRBJ2-6; CDR3 protein: CSARVGAWGSGANVLTF; CDR3 DNA: TGCAGTGCTAGAGTAGGCGCCTGGGGCTCTGGGGCCAACGTCCTGACTTTC
V gene: TRBV12-3/TRBV12-4; D gene: TRBD1; clone size: many; CDR3 length: 15; J gene: TRBJ1-6; CDR3 protein: CASSPADRGRSPLHF; CDR3 DNA: TGTGCCAGCAGTCCCGCGGACAGGGGGCGTTCACCCCTCCACTTT
V gene: TRBV27; D gene: -; clone size: many; CDR3 length: 15; J gene: TRBJ2-3; CDR3 protein: CASSLVRPSTDTQYF; CDR3 DNA: TGTGCCAGCAGTCTGGTTAGGCCGAGCACAGATACGCAGTATTTT
V gene: TRBV5-1; D gene: TRBD1; clone size: many; CDR3 length: 15; J gene: TRBJ2-5; CDR3 protein: CASSPGAGTGETQYF; CDR3 DNA: TGCGCCAGCTCGCCGGGGGCCGGGACAGGAGAGACCCAGTACTTC
V gene: TRBV5-1; D gene: -; clone size: many; CDR3 length: 15; J gene: TRBJ1-5; CDR3 protein: CASSLDGGSNQPQHF; CDR3 DNA: TGCGCCAGCAGCTTGGATGGGGGGAGCAATCAGCCCCAGCATTTT
V gene: TRBV9; D gene: -; clone size: many; CDR3 length: 18; J gene: TRBJ1-1; CDR3 protein: CASSPRGGVKALNTEAFF; CDR3 DNA: TGTGCCAGCAGCCCCCGGGGAGGGGTAAAGGCCCTGAACACTGAAGCTTTCTTT
V gene: TRBV7-9; D gene: -; clone size: -; CDR3 length: 14; J gene: TRBJ2-3; CDR3 protein: CASSRAFGPDTQYF; CDR3 DNA: TGTGCCAGCAGCCGTGCTTTTGGGCCAGATACGCAGTATTTT
V gene: TRBV10-3; D gene: TRBD1; clone size: many; CDR3 length: 16; J gene: TRBJ2-7; CDR3 protein: CAISNTGTGLTYEQYF; CDR3 DNA: TGTGCCATCAGTAATACCGGGACAGGGCTTACCTACGAGCAGTACTTC
V gene: TRBV29-1; D gene: -; clone size: -; CDR3 length: 11; J gene: TRBJ1-2; CDR3 protein: CSALPSSGYTF; CDR3 DNA: TGCAGCGCCCTGCCGTCGTCGGGCTACACCTTC
V gene: TRBV28; D gene: -; clone size: many; CDR3 length: 13; J gene: TRBJ2-2; CDR3 protein: CASIGPNTGELFF; CDR3 DNA: TGTGCCAGCATTGGTCCGAACACCGGGGAGCTGTTTTTT
V gene: TRBV3-1; D gene: -; clone size: many; CDR3 length: 13; J gene: TRBJ2-5; CDR3 protein: CASSPDLRETQYF; CDR3 DNA: TGTGCCAGCAGCCCGGACCTTAGGGAGACCCAGTACTTC
V gene: TRBV7-8; D gene: TRBD1; clone size: many; CDR3 length: 14; J gene: TRBJ1-5; CDR3 protein: CATGGTDSNQPQHF; CDR3 DNA: TGTGCCACCGGGGGGACAGATAGCAATCAGCCCCAGCATTTT
V gene: TRBV6-2/TRBV6-3; D gene: -; clone size: many; CDR3 length: 14; J gene: TRBJ2-7; CDR3 protein: CASKSDVTRYEQYF; CDR3 DNA: TGTGCCAGCAAGAGCGACGTAACCCGCTACGAGCAGTACTTC
V gene: TRBV29-1; D gene: TRBD2; clone size: many; CDR3 length: 14; J gene: TRBJ2-1; CDR3 protein: CSVVVAGANNEQFF; CDR3 DNA: TGCAGCGTTGTGGTAGCGGGGGCAAACAATGAGCAGTTCTTC
V gene: TRBV20-1; D gene: -; clone size: many; CDR3 length: 15; J gene: TRBJ2-5; CDR3 protein: CSASGQRGRPETQYF; CDR3 DNA: TGCAGTGCTAGCGGGCAGAGGGGGAGACCAGAGACCCAGTACTTC
V gene: TRBV10-3; D gene: TRBD1; clone size: many; CDR3 length: 14; J gene: TRBJ2-5; CDR3 protein: CAISGGTGEGTQYF; CDR3 DNA: TGTGCCATCAGTGGCGGGACAGGGGAAGGGACCCAGTACTTC
V gene: TRBV29-1; D gene: -; clone size: many; CDR3 length: 15; J gene: TRBJ2-1; CDR3 protein: CSVGRDTPPYNEQFF; CDR3 DNA: TGCAGCGTTGGTCGGGACACCCCTCCCTACAATGAGCAGTTCTTC
V gene: TRBV15; D gene: -; clone size: many; CDR3 length: 12; J gene: TRBJ2-5; CDR3 protein: CATSRDWETQYF; CDR3 DNA: TGTGCCACCAGCAGAGATTGGGAGACCCAGTACTTC